Given below is one TCR beta chain in context. The data are from a study of blood T cell repertoires in COVID-19. Study details: Spain, Italy and the United States supplied samples that represented acute and convalescent COVID-19. T cells, B-cell-depleted T cells, or PBMCs supplied cDNA or gDNA.

The ends lost 4 bases at V and 2 bases at J; junction bases unmatched: 2. Germline V lookup: CDR1 MNHEY, CDR2 SMNVEV (reference sequence). The CDR3 is made up of 14 amino acids. In the study's own analysis: Estimation of nucleated cell counts relied on the amplification of reference gene primers. Clones were read by immunoSEQ multiplex PCR, and TCRdb kept only the in-frame ones, dropping some. The V and J calls and clone size come from that table; D and trimming were worked out from the DNA. In the table there are 200,000 to 250,000 clones, about 83% of which are singletons. Sequences were obtained from PBMCs or T cells enriched from blood (not recorded which). This clonotype originated in a woman aged 40-49 years who had been exposed to COVID-19. This sequence joins TRBV27 and TRBJ2-7; 10 nucleotides align to TRBD2. The CDR3 protein is CASSSGTSAYEQYF. For the CDR3, the DNA is TGTGCCAGCAGTTCCGGGACTAGCGCCTACGAGCAGTACTTC.